The next 24 T cell receptor beta chains were all read from a single sample in a study of shared clonotypes between healthy human individuals. TCRdb's copy holds only in-frame clones and misses some; the assay was immunoSEQ multiplex PCR. The sample carries 1.4 million to 1.5 million clones, 95% to 97% recorded once. Sequencing was carried out using naive CD4+ T cells sorted from blood. Subset described: CD45RA+ positively selected. These TCRs come from a young man in good health.

The chain uses TRBV9 and TRBJ2-3; D gene uncertain. This CDR3 has 19 amino acids. The germline V and J ends were trimmed by 0 bases and 3 bases, with 23 bases remaining between them. Germline V gives CDR1 SGDLS, CDR2 YYNGEE. The CDR3 coding sequence is TGTGCCAGCAGCGTAGCTCAGTCTGGCGGTCTAAGTGCGACAGATACGCAGTATTTT. This translates into CASSVAQSGGLSATDTQYF.

This chain's CDR3 is CASSLISLAGDYEQYF. CDR3 sequence (DNA): TGTGCCAGCAGTTTAATTTCGCTAGCGGGAGACTACGAGCAGTACTTC. The chain joins TRBV28 to TRBJ2-7, with TRBD2 identical over 10 bases. V lost 2 bases and J lost 3; bases outside the gene matches: 7. Germline V gene lookup returns CDR1 MDHEN and CDR2 SYDVKM. The length of the CDR3 is 16 residues.

The rearrangement joins TRBV6-6 to TRBJ1-2; 7 bases line up with TRBD1. The CDR3 is 16 residues long. Losses at the gene ends were 5 bases for V and 5 bases for J; bases not matched to a gene: 14. Germline assignment: CDR1 MNHNY and CDR2 SVGAGI (reference sequence). The CDR3 DNA reads as TGTGCCAGCAGTCCGGGACAGATCCTTTTTGAGTATGGCTACACCTTC. This sequence encodes CASSPGQILFEYGYTF.

The rearrangement joins TRBV5-1 to TRBJ2-7, with D maybe TRBD1 (7 bases). Germline V gene sequence: CDR1 SGHRS, CDR2 YFSETQ. The CDR3 length is 15 residues. V lost 1 base and J lost 1, with 12 bases in between. CDR3 sequence: CASSLRGDSSYEQYF. CDR3 DNA: TGCGCCAGCAGCTTGAGGGGGGACAGTTCCTACGAGCAGTACTTC.

The chain carries TRBV6-1 and TRBJ1-1, with D possibly being TRBD1 (5 bases). Germline assignment: CDR1 MNHNS and CDR2 SASEGT. Between the trimmed V and J ends, which lost 6 bases and 2 bases, there was a span of 16 bases. The CDR3 runs to 15 residues. The CDR3 DNA reads TGTGCCAGCAGCCGGGGGACCGGGATTAACACTGAAGCTTTCTTT. This sequence encodes CASSRGTGINTEAFF.

This rearrangement joins TRBV18 to TRBJ1-3; no reliable D call. In germline, CDR1 is KGHSH, CDR2 LQKENI. Trimming cost V 0 bases and J 0 bases, with 6 bases left between them. CDR3 length: 15 residues. The CDR3 DNA follows: TGTGCCAGCTCACCACCGTCCCACTCTGGAAACACCATATATTTT. This sequence encodes CASSPPSHSGNTIYF. Supplemented by reference TRBV18 and TRBJ1-3, the full variable domain reads NAGVMQNPRHLVRRRGQEARLRCSPMKGHSHVYWYRQLPEEGLKFMVYLQKENIIDESGMPKERFSAEFPKEGPSILRIQQVVRGDSAAYFCASSPPSHSGNTIYFGEGSWLTVV.

The J gene is TRBJ1-2, the V gene TRBV6-5; D is perhaps TRBD1 (6 bases). The CDR3 is 14 residues long. Germline CDR1 MNHEY, CDR2 SVGAGI. Trimming shortened V by 3 bases and J by 0 bases, and 8 bases separated the two germline ends. CDR3 sequence (DNA): TGTGCCAGCAGTTATGGACAGCCTAACTATGGCTACACCTTC. This codes for CASSYGQPNYGYTF.

This clone was detected once. The gene calls are TRBV9 and TRBJ2-7; D is unresolved. The germline gives CDR1 SGDLS, CDR2 YYNGEE. The CDR3 totals 14 residues. V was pared by 4 bases and J by 8 bases, with 19 bases between. In DNA form, the CDR3 reads TGTGCCAGCAGCCCCCAGGTTGCCCAGTTCAAGCAGTACTTC. Translating gives CASSPQVAQFKQYF.

This clone was picked up one time. CDR3 loop: CASNRDSSYEQYF. The DNA for the CDR3 is TGTGCCAGCAATCGGGACAGCTCCTACGAGCAGTACTTC. The chain carries TRBV6-1 and TRBJ2-7, with TRBD1 matching over 7 bases. Per germline, CDR1 MNHNS and CDR2 SASEGT. The CDR3 consists of 13 residues. V was clipped by 7 bases and J by 0 bases; unmatched bases: 3.

The chain couples TRBV5-4 to TRBJ2-2, with TRBD1 matching over 12 bases. After removal of 3 bases from V and 6 bases from J, the junction contained 3 bases not matched to a gene. Germline V CDR1 and CDR2: SGHNT, YYREEE (reference sequence). This CDR3 region has 15 residues. CDR3 sequence (DNA): TGTGCCAGCAGCTCGGGACAGGGGGCCTCCGGGGAGCTGTTTTTT. Protein sequence: CASSSGQGASGELFF.

This clone occurred a few times. The V gene is TRBV6-5, the J gene TRBJ2-3, with 9 nucleotides matching TRBD2. Per germline, CDR1 MNHEY and CDR2 SVGAGI. The CDR3 has 15 residues. The ends lost 0 bases at V and 5 bases at J; junction bases unmatched: 3. CDR3 protein: CASSYSVAGEDTQYF. CDR3 DNA sequence: TGTGCCAGCAGTTACTCGGTAGCGGGGGAAGATACGCAGTATTTT.

V gene TRBV2 combines with J gene TRBJ2-3, with 14 bases that match TRBD2. The CDR3 extends over 16 amino acids. V was clipped by 4 bases and J by 2 bases; unmatched bases: 2. Germline V gives CDR1 SNHLY, CDR2 FYNNEI. The CDR3 DNA reads as TGTGCCAGCAGTGTGACTAGCGGGAGGGCCACAGATACGCAGTATTTT. Protein product: CASSVTSGRATDTQYF.

The chain is built from TRBV5-1 and TRBJ2-3; TRBD2 matches at 15 bases. The CDR3 runs 18 residues. The V and J ends lost 3 bases and 5 bases, in that order; junction bases with no gene match: 10. Germline V gives CDR1 SGHRS, CDR2 YFSETQ. Here the CDR3 reads CASSSGLAGGSGEDTQYF. The CDR3 coding sequence is TGCGCCAGCAGCTCGGGACTAGCGGGAGGCTCCGGAGAAGATACGCAGTATTTT.

The J gene is TRBJ1-1, the V gene TRBV4-3; D remains unclear. V lost 1 base, J lost 6 bases, and 12 bases lay in between. The CDR3 runs to 14 residues. Germline CDR1 and CDR2: LGHNA and YSLEER. In DNA form, the CDR3 reads TGCGCCAGCAGCCAAGTCGACGGCTTATCTGAAGCTTTCTTT. This codes for CASSQVDGLSEAFF.

V gene TRBV28 combines with J gene TRBJ2-3; D may be TRBD2 (6 bases). The CDR3 has 15 amino acids. Trimming left V 5 bases short and J 2 bases short, with 14 bases between. Germline CDR1 is MDHEN and CDR2 is SYDVKM. CDR3 amino acids: CASSKAGTATDTQYF. In DNA form, the CDR3 reads TGTGCCAGCAGTAAGGCGGGAACGGCCACAGATACGCAGTATTTT.

The chain couples TRBV27 to TRBJ2-3; D perhaps matches TRBD1 (5 bases). Germline values: CDR1 MNHEY, CDR2 SMNVEV (reference sequence). The CDR3 consists of 17 residues. V gave up 5 bases and J gave up 2 bases, with 20 bases separating them. The CDR3 sequence is CASSKNSDMRFTDTQYF. DNA of the CDR3: TGTGCCAGCAGTAAAAATTCGGACATGCGCTTCACAGATACGCAGTATTTT.

The gene calls are TRBV11-3 and TRBJ2-2; D is perhaps TRBD2 (7 bases). Germline loops: CDR1 SGHNT, CDR2 YENEEA. The CDR3 is 14 residues long. Trimming cost V 10 bases and J 4 bases, with 16 bases left between them. CDR3 in DNA: TGTGCCACCTCGCGGGGGCACGGCACCGGGGAGCTGTTTTTT. It codes for CATSRGHGTGELFF.

The rearrangement links TRBV6-1 to TRBJ2-1; D is perhaps TRBD1 or TRBD2 (5 bases each). Germline CDR1 is MNHNS and CDR2 is SASEGT. V was cut by 8 bases and J by 9 bases, with 8 bases left in between. The CDR3 runs 10 residues. The CDR3 DNA is TGTGCCAGCGGGACGGTTGAGCAGTTCTTC. This encodes CASGTVEQFF.

CDR3 amino acids: CASSPRLAGGLHNEQFF. The CDR3 nucleotides read TGTGCCAGCAGCCCACGACTAGCGGGAGGCCTACACAATGAGCAGTTCTTC. The rearrangement links TRBV9 to TRBJ2-1; 13 bases match TRBD2. V was clipped by 4 bases and J by 5 bases; unmatched bases: 9. CDR3 length: 17 amino acids. The V gene's germline CDR1 is SGDLS and CDR2 YYNGEE.

The chain combines TRBV10-3 with TRBJ2-3; TRBD2 agrees at 8 bases. From germline, CDR1 is ENHRY and CDR2 SYGVKD. This CDR3 spans 16 amino acids. The trim removed 6 bases at V and 0 bases at J, leaving 8 bases unmatched. The CDR3 DNA sequence: TGTGCCATCAGAACGACGAGCGGGAGTAGCACAGATACGCAGTATTTT. This translates into CAIRTTSGSSTDTQYF.

The chain carries TRBV29-1 and TRBJ2-7; tentatively, D is TRBD2 (5 bases). Per germline, CDR1 SQVTM and CDR2 ANQGSEA. The CDR3 has 13 amino acids. Trimming removed 2 bases from V and 5 bases from J, with 13 bases in between. This CDR3 is CSVETWTGDEQYF. Here the CDR3 DNA reads TGCAGCGTTGAAACTTGGACCGGGGACGAGCAGTACTTC.

The gene calls are TRBV7-6 and TRBJ2-2, with D tentatively TRBD1 (6 bases). V was trimmed by 1 base and J by 7 bases, leaving 13 bases between them. The CDR3 length is 15 residues. The germline CDR1 and CDR2 sequences are SGHVS and FNYEAQ. CDR3 residues: CASSLGGRGYGELFF. CDR3 nucleotides: TGTGCCAGCAGCTTAGGTGGCAGGGGATACGGGGAGCTGTTTTTT.

The rearrangement links TRBV29-1 to TRBJ2-3; 7 bases agree with TRBD1. V shed 7 bases and J 2 bases; nucleotides not matched to a gene: 12. This CDR3 is 15 amino acids long. Germline loops: CDR1 SQVTM, CDR2 ANQGSEA. CDR3 sequence reads: CSASIGQGDTDTQYF. The CDR3 nucleotides are TGCAGCGCCAGCATCGGGCAGGGGGACACAGATACGCAGTATTTT.

This clone showed up just once. The V call is TRBV9, the J call TRBJ1-1, with 8 bases matching TRBD1. Trimming removed 0 bases from V and 9 bases from J; junction bases left unmatched: 1. The CDR3 runs to 12 residues. Germline assignment: CDR1 SGDLS and CDR2 YYNGEE. The CDR3 region is CASSVGQGKAFF. The DNA for the CDR3 is TGTGCCAGCAGCGTAGGACAGGGGAAAGCTTTCTTT.